The 14 T cell receptor beta chains below were found in one sample sequenced in a study of identifying expanded T cells in peripheral blood. Clones were sequenced by immunoSEQ multiplex PCR, and TCRdb holds only the in-frame ones, with some missing. The sample records about 91,000 clones, roughly 86% being singletons. The sequenced sample was blood. The receptor set was obtained from a person aged 18 to 75 in good health.

The chain couples TRBV11-3 to TRBJ2-3; D is possibly TRBD2 (6 bases). The CDR3 runs to 14 residues. In germline, CDR1 is SGHNT, CDR2 YENEEA. V was clipped by 3 bases and J by 1 base, with 8 bases between them. The chain's CDR3 is CASSLRGGTDTQYF. In nucleotides, the CDR3 is TGTGCCAGCAGCTTGCGCGGGGGCACAGATACGCAGTATTTT.

The chain links TRBV19 to TRBJ2-5; TRBD1 matches 8 bases. The CDR3 is made up of 16 amino acids. Germline assignment: CDR1 LNHDA and CDR2 SQIVND (reference sequence). V lost 4 bases, J lost 1 base, and 8 bases stayed unmatched. Here the CDR3 DNA reads TGTGCCAGTAGTAATGACAGGGGCCCCGCCCAAGAGACCCAGTACTTC. Protein product: CASSNDRGPAQETQYF.

This clone turned up a few times. CDR3 nucleotide sequence: TGTGCCAGCAGTTTACGAAGTGACGGGGGAAATCAGCCCCAGCATTTT. Protein sequence: CASSLRSDGGNQPQHF. The chain joins TRBV28 to TRBJ1-5; a weak D match, TRBD1 (5 bases). Trimming pared 2 bases from V and 4 bases from J, leaving 15 bases between. CDR1 is MDHEN, CDR2 SYDVKM, per germline. CDR3 length: 16 residues.

This rearrangement joins TRBV6-6 to TRBJ1-5; 7 bases fit TRBD1. CDR3 length: 13 amino acids. CDR1 and CDR2 (germline): MNHNY, SVGAGI (reference sequence). V trimming: 6 bases; J trimming: 7 bases; junction bases outside the gene matches: 6. The CDR3 nucleotides are TGTGCCAGCAGCTCGGACAGGTCGCAGCCCCAGCATTTT. This encodes CASSSDRSQPQHF.

CDR3 region: CSVVKGGRDEQFF. The CDR3 nucleotides read TGCAGCGTTGTTAAGGGAGGCCGGGATGAGCAGTTCTTC. The genes are TRBV29-1 and TRBJ2-1; tentative D call: TRBD2 (6 bases). The length of the CDR3 is 13 residues. V lost 4 bases and J 8 bases, leaving 15 bases between the germline ends. Per the germline V gene, CDR1 is SQVTM and CDR2 is ANQGSEA.

V is TRBV2 and J is TRBJ2-1; the D is unclear. Germline assignment: CDR1 SNHLY and CDR2 FYNNEI. Trimming took off 3 bases at V and 9 bases at J, with 9 bases between the two ends. The CDR3 totals 12 residues. CDR3 DNA: TGTGCCAGCAGTGAGGTGGAGTCTGAGCAGTTCTTC. This encodes CASSEVESEQFF.

V usage is TRBV9 and J usage is TRBJ2-7; no reliable D call. The CDR3 sequence is 13 residues long. With 3 bases removed from V and 5 bases from J, the gap between germline ends came to 12 bases. The germline V gene has CDR1 SGDLS and CDR2 YYNGEE. Written as DNA, the CDR3 is TGTGCCAGCAGCGCCCAAACCGCGGACGAGCAGTACTTC. This codes for CASSAQTADEQYF.

The rearrangement uses TRBV30 and TRBJ2-7, with D uncertain. Trimming stripped 8 bases from V and 4 bases from J, with 15 bases between. Germline CDR1 and CDR2: GTSNPN and SVGIG (reference sequence). This CDR3 is built from 12 residues. The CDR3 is CAGSPNRYEQYF. The CDR3 DNA is TGTGCCGGGTCTCCAAATAGGTACGAGCAGTACTTC.

This clone was detected only a few times. This same CDR3 is encoded by further DNA sequences in the sample. The rearrangement uses TRBV2 and TRBJ2-7; no reliable D call. CDR1 and CDR2 from the germline V gene are SNHLY and FYNNEI. The CDR3 consists of 12 residues. The ends were cut back, 9 bases at V and 1 base at J, with 10 bases in the middle. As DNA, the CDR3 is TGTGCCAGTAGTAGGAGTTCCTACGAGCAGTACTTC. Translation: CASSRSSYEQYF.

This chain links TRBV15 with TRBJ1-1; no firm D call. Germline CDR1 LNHNV, CDR2 YYDKDF (reference sequence). V was shortened by 5 bases and J by 7 bases, with 14 bases between the two germline ends. The CDR3 is 13 residues long. The CDR3 DNA reads TGTGCCACCAGCCTCGGGCGAGGGTTTGAAGCTTTCTTT. This translates into CATSLGRGFEAFF.

CDR3 sequence reads: CASSRNPGTVTDTQYF. Written as DNA, the CDR3 is TGTGCCAGCAGCAGAAATCCCGGGACAGTCACAGATACGCAGTATTTT. The chain is built from TRBV5-4 and TRBJ2-3, with 7 nucleotides matching TRBD1. Trimming at V came to 4 bases and at J to 2 bases, leaving 10 bases not matched to a gene. The CDR3 is made up of 16 amino acids. Germline values: CDR1 SGHNT, CDR2 YYREEE (reference sequence).

The rearrangement links TRBV6-4 to TRBJ2-2, with D hard to call. The CDR3 totals 13 residues. Germline lookup yields CDR1 MRHNA and CDR2 SNTAGT. V was trimmed by 5 bases and J by 7 bases, leaving 11 bases between them. The CDR3 DNA sequence: TGTGCCAGCAGTTCCAAGTCGGGCGGGGAGCTGTTTTTT. Its protein product is CASSSKSGGELFF.

This chain uses TRBV7-9 with TRBJ2-7, with D possibly TRBD2 on 5 matching bases. Trimming cost V 2 bases and J 2 bases, with 10 bases left between them. The CDR3 is made up of 14 amino acids. CDR1 SEHNR and CDR2 FQNEAQ come from the germline V gene (reference sequence). The CDR3 reads CASSLPAATYEQYF. CDR3 sequence (DNA): TGTGCCAGCAGCTTACCAGCGGCTACCTACGAGCAGTACTTC.

The chain joins TRBV7-3 to TRBJ2-1; D unresolved. The CDR3 spans 13 residues. Germline V lookup: CDR1 SGHTA, CDR2 FQGTGA. Trimming took 5 bases from V and 7 from J, leaving 12 bases between them. The CDR3 DNA reads TGTGCCAGCAGCCCCCCAACCCTTAATGAGCAGTTCTTC. This sequence encodes CASSPPTLNEQFF.